This T cell receptor (beta chain) was observed in a study of T cell responses to AZD1222 COVID-19 vaccine. Study-level information: Doses given second, at about 4 or about 12 weeks, were pooled. General study points: Among vaccine-associated CD4 TCRs, coverage spanned spike, with dominance at 160-218 and 743-854. Clonal diversity was possibly underestimated; the donors were predominantly white British and more often female. Unmutated variant regions are reportedly targeted by nearly half of spike-specific TCRs.

CDR3 length equals 13 residues. The ends were cut back, 6 bases at V and 4 bases at J, with 9 bases in the middle. Germline V gene lookup returns CDR1 KGHDR and CDR2 SFDVKD. Comment on this clone: Antigen specificity is unknown.

Profiling relied on immunoSEQ multiplex PCR, and the TCRdb table lists in-frame clones only, not all of them. The table has about 110,000 clones, roughly 90% seen once. The V and J genes are TRBV24-1 and TRBJ1-3; D possibly corresponds to TRBD1 (5 bases). The sequence was obtained from an adult in good health. The sample in question was peripheral blood, obtained on day 0 of AZD1222 vaccination. The CDR3 is CATSNGAGNTIYF. The DNA for the CDR3 is TGTGCCACCAGTAACGGGGCCGGAAACACCATATATTTT.